One and the same sample provided the 29 T cell receptor beta chains below, sequenced in a study of T cell responses to AZD1222 COVID-19 vaccine. The assay was immunoSEQ multiplex PCR, and TCRdb's table has in-frame clones only and misses some. Among under 150,000 clones listed, approximately 88% were seen once. The starting material was peripheral blood, obtained on day 0 of AZD1222 vaccination. These TCRs come from an adult in good health.

The J gene is TRBJ2-1, the V gene TRBV7-9; 8 positions match TRBD1. The CDR3 covers 15 residues. V was pared by 1 base and J by 5 bases, with 4 bases of the junction left unmatched. Per the germline V gene, CDR1 is SEHNR and CDR2 is FQNEAQ (reference sequence). This chain's CDR3 is CASSLGSGGHNEQFF. For the CDR3, the DNA is TGTGCCAGCAGCTTAGGGTCAGGGGGCCACAATGAGCAGTTCTTC.

The chain carries TRBV7-8 and TRBJ2-2, with 9 bases lining up with TRBD2. The V gene end was trimmed by 5 bases and the J gene end by 3 bases; junction bases not matched to a gene: 13. The CDR3 runs 18 residues. Germline V gene sequence: CDR1 SGHVS, CDR2 FQNEAQ. The CDR3: CASSQIAGVPSYTGELFF. CDR3 sequence (DNA): TGTGCCAGCAGCCAAATAGCGGGAGTTCCCTCCTACACCGGGGAGCTGTTTTTT.

This clone was observed a few times. The chain employs TRBV6-5 and TRBJ1-2, with 9 bases fitting TRBD1. The V gene's germline CDR1 is MNHEY and CDR2 SVGAGI. There are 15 residues in the CDR3. The J segment lost 8 bases and the V segment lost 4 bases, leaving 11 bases of the junction unmatched. The CDR3 nucleotides read TGTGCCAGCAGTTCCTCTGGGACAGGGAAGACGGGCTACACCTTC. Translating it yields CASSSSGTGKTGYTF.

This rearrangement joins TRBV6-5 to TRBJ1-2; D possibly corresponds to TRBD1 (5 bases). Germline V CDR1 and CDR2: MNHEY, SVGAGI. V lost 8 bases and J lost 7, with 17 bases in between. The CDR3 extends over 13 amino acids. The CDR3 DNA is TGTGCCAGCCGAACGGAGGGGAGGGGTGGCTACACCTTC. Residues: CASRTEGRGGYTF.

In this sample, this clone turned up once. The rearrangement joins TRBV27 to TRBJ1-2; D is perhaps TRBD1 (5 bases). The CDR3 has 14 amino acids. V was shortened by 6 bases and J by 0 bases, with 11 bases between the two germline ends. Germline CDR1 reads MNHEY; CDR2 reads SMNVEV (reference sequence). Here the CDR3 reads CASRTASANYGYTF. DNA of the CDR3: TGTGCCAGCAGGACAGCCTCAGCTAACTATGGCTACACCTTC.

The chain joins TRBV29-1 to TRBJ1-5; no definite D call. Germline V gene sequence: CDR1 SQVTM, CDR2 ANQGSEA. This CDR3 spans 11 amino acids. Trimming cost V 6 bases and J 3 bases, with 6 bases left between them. Here the CDR3 reads CSVGDNQPQHF. CDR3 nucleotide sequence: TGCAGCGTCGGGGACAATCAGCCCCAGCATTTT. Combining the CDR3 with reference TRBV29-1 and TRBJ1-5 gives the whole variable domain SAVISQKPSRDICQRGTSLTIQCQVDSQVTMMFWYRQQPGQSLTLIATANQGSEATYESGFVIDKFPISRPNLTFSTLTVSNMSPEDSSIYLCSVGDNQPQHFGDGTRLSIL.

The V gene is TRBV9, the J gene TRBJ1-5; TRBD1 agrees at 9 bases. V gave up 5 bases and J gave up 4 bases; unmatched junction bases: 7. The length of the CDR3 is 15 residues. Germline loops: CDR1 SGDLS, CDR2 YYNGEE. The CDR3 sequence: CASSPGTGRNQPQHF. For the CDR3, the DNA is TGTGCCAGCAGTCCCGGGACAGGGAGAAATCAGCCCCAGCATTTT. The variable domain in full, with the rest retrieved from reference TRBV9 and TRBJ1-5, is DSGVTQTPKHLITATGQRVTLRCSPRSGDLSVYWYQQSLDQGLQFLIQYYNGEERAKGNILERFSAQQFPDLHSELNLSSLELGDSALYFCASSPGTGRNQPQHFGDGTRLSIL.

This clone was recorded a few times. V is TRBV19 and J is TRBJ1-5, with no clear D. There are 13 residues in the CDR3. The germline V and J ends were trimmed by 3 bases and 7 bases, with 10 bases remaining between them. Germline V gene sequence: CDR1 LNHDA, CDR2 SQIVND (reference sequence). CDR3 region: CASSIASSQPQHF. In DNA form, the CDR3 reads TGTGCCAGTAGTATTGCTTCGTCCCAGCCCCAGCATTTT.

The chain links TRBV13 to TRBJ1-2; TRBD1 aligns across 7 bases. Germline-derived CDR1 and CDR2 are PRHDT and FYEKMQ (reference sequence). V lost 7 bases to trimming and J lost 3 bases; unmatched junction nucleotides: 8. The CDR3 has 14 residues. CDR3 bases: TGTGCCAGCACTAAGACAGGGATTGACTATGGCTACACCTTC. As protein: CASTKTGIDYGYTF. Complete variable domain (other parts from reference TRBV13 and TRBJ1-2): AAGVIQSPRHLIKEKRETATLKCYPIPRHDTVYWYQQGPGQDPQFLISFYEKMQSDKGSIPDRFSAQQFSDYHSELNMSSLELGDSALYFCASTKTGIDYGYTFGSGTRLTVV.

The chain links TRBV2 to TRBJ2-5; 9 positions agree with TRBD2. The CDR3 is 14 residues long. The germline CDR1 and CDR2 sequences are SNHLY and FYNNEI. The trim removed 6 bases at V and 3 bases at J, leaving 5 bases unmatched. The CDR3 nucleotides read TGTGCCAGCAGAGAAAGACTAGCGGAAGAGACCCAGTACTTC. Amino acid sequence: CASRERLAEETQYF.

This clone was counted a few times. The gene calls are TRBV27 and TRBJ1-6; D is ambiguous. V was cut by 2 bases and J by 7 bases, with 15 bases left in between. This CDR3 is built from 16 residues. The germline V gene encodes CDR1 MNHEY and CDR2 SMNVEV (reference sequence). CDR3 residues: CASSLPAAPGNSPLHF. The CDR3 DNA sequence: TGTGCCAGCAGTTTACCGGCGGCCCCGGGGAATTCACCCCTCCACTTT.

The J gene is TRBJ2-7, the V gene TRBV11-2; 11 bases align to TRBD2. J gave up 4 bases and V 6 bases, and 11 bases lay outside the gene matches. Germline V gene lookup returns CDR1 SGHAT and CDR2 FQNNGV. The CDR3 length is 16 residues. The CDR3 bases are TGTGCCAGCAGTCACCATAGCGGGAGGGCCGAATACGAGCAGTACTTC. Translating it yields CASSHHSGRAEYEQYF.

The rearrangement links TRBV27 to TRBJ2-2; a weak D match, TRBD2 (7 bases). V lost 8 bases to trimming and J lost 1 base, with 14 bases between them. Germline V gene lookup returns CDR1 MNHEY and CDR2 SMNVEV (reference sequence). The CDR3 has 15 amino acids. In DNA, the CDR3 is TGTGCCAGCCAAATGGGGGGGCGGAACACCGGGGAGCTGTTTTTT. Translated, it gives CASQMGGRNTGELFF.

The chain uses TRBV3-1 (or the pseudogene TRBV3-2) and TRBJ2-4, with 7 bases lining up with TRBD1. V was pared by 4 bases and J by 0 bases, with 9 bases of the junction left unmatched. The CDR3 sequence is 17 residues long. CDR1 is LGHDT, CDR2 YNNKEL, per germline (reference sequence). In nucleotides, the CDR3 is TGTGCCAGCAGCCCGAAGGGGGCATCTTTAGCCAAAAACATTCAGTACTTC. This sequence encodes CASSPKGASLAKNIQYF.

This clone has only a few counts. CDR3 sequence (DNA): TGTGCCAGCAGCTTACAGGGGGGATTGGGCTACACCTTC. It encodes CASSLQGGLGYTF. J is TRBJ1-2 and V is TRBV11-3; the match to TRBD1 covers 7 bases. V lost 2 bases to trimming and J lost 8 bases; unmatched junction nucleotides: 5. The CDR3 spans 13 residues. Per the germline V gene, CDR1 is SGHNT and CDR2 is YENEEA.

CDR3 region: CASRRGTSGISYEQYF. CDR3 sequence (DNA): TGCGCCAGCAGGAGGGGGACTAGCGGGATTTCCTACGAGCAGTACTTC. V usage is TRBV5-1 and J usage is TRBJ2-7; 13 bases map to TRBD2. Trimming removed 5 bases from V and 1 base from J; junction bases left unmatched: 6. The CDR3 consists of 16 residues. Germline V gene sequence: CDR1 SGHRS, CDR2 YFSETQ.

As DNA, the CDR3 is TGTGCCAGCAGCCAAAGGTGGACCTACGAGCAGTACTTC. Its translation: CASSQRWTYEQYF. The chain employs TRBV3-1 (or the pseudogene TRBV3-2) and TRBJ2-7; D unresolved. The CDR3 is made up of 13 amino acids. The V gene lost 2 bases and the J gene lost 2 bases, with 7 bases spanning the gap. CDR1 LGHDT and CDR2 YNNKEL come from the germline V gene (reference sequence).

The V call is TRBV30, the J call TRBJ1-1, with D hard to call. The CDR3 totals 15 residues. The V end was cut by 0 bases, the J end by 0 bases, with 11 bases between. Germline V CDR1 and CDR2: GTSNPN, SVGIG (reference sequence). As DNA, the CDR3 is TGTGCCTGGAGTGTGGGTATCAGCATGAACACTGAAGCTTTCTTT. Translation: CAWSVGISMNTEAFF.

The rearrangement links TRBV7-8 to TRBJ1-2; TRBD1 matches at 8 bases. V was clipped by 3 bases and J by 8 bases; unmatched bases: 17. The CDR3 contains 17 residues. CDR1 and CDR2 (germline): SGHVS, FQNEAQ. The CDR3 protein is CASSFYLEQGVLRGYTF. CDR3 coding DNA: TGTGCCAGCAGCTTCTACCTAGAACAGGGGGTGTTGCGGGGCTACACCTTC.

The chain links TRBV5-4 to TRBJ2-5; no definite D call. Trimming stripped 1 base from V and 2 bases from J, with 6 bases between. In germline, CDR1 is SGHNT, CDR2 YYREEE (reference sequence). This CDR3 spans 13 amino acids. The CDR3 sequence is CASSLYSQETQYF. CDR3 coding DNA: TGTGCCAGCAGCTTGTATAGTCAAGAGACCCAGTACTTC.

The J gene is TRBJ1-1, the V gene TRBV18; D is unresolved. Germline-derived CDR1 and CDR2 are KGHSH and LQKENI. The V gene lost 1 base and the J gene lost 3 bases, with 9 bases spanning the gap. This CDR3 has 14 residues. CDR3 sequence (DNA): TGTGCCAGCTCACCACGAAACGGGGACACTGAAGCTTTCTTT. Encoded protein: CASSPRNGDTEAFF.

The chain links TRBV2 to TRBJ2-1; 7 nucleotides align to TRBD1. Germline assignment: CDR1 SNHLY and CDR2 FYNNEI. Trimming took 3 bases from V and 11 from J; bases not matched to a gene: 1. This CDR3 has 11 amino acids. The CDR3 region is CASSEGQQQFF. CDR3 in DNA: TGTGCCAGCAGTGAGGGACAGCAGCAGTTCTTC.

The chain recombines TRBV18 with TRBJ2-3, with D maybe TRBD2 (6 bases). Germline CDR1 reads KGHSH; CDR2 reads LQKENI. The germline V and J ends were trimmed by 3 bases and 2 bases, with 12 bases remaining between them. This CDR3 has 15 residues. The CDR3 bases are TGTGCCAGCTCACCCCCGACTAGAAACACAGATACGCAGTATTTT. This encodes CASSPPTRNTDTQYF.

The chain employs TRBV7-9 and TRBJ2-5; D is possibly TRBD1 (5 bases). The V and J ends lost 0 bases and 3 bases respectively, with 8 bases between them. Germline CDR1 and CDR2: SEHNR and FQNEAQ (reference sequence). The CDR3 has 14 residues. For the CDR3, the DNA is TGTGCCAGCAGCTTAGCTACAGGAAAAGAGACCCAGTACTTC. This gives the protein CASSLATGKETQYF.

This sequence joins TRBV6-5 and TRBJ1-2, with D possibly TRBD1 on 6 matching bases. The CDR3 is 13 residues long. V was shortened by 7 bases and J by 4 bases, with 13 bases between the two germline ends. Germline V gene lookup returns CDR1 MNHEY and CDR2 SVGAGI. DNA of the CDR3: TGTGCCAGCAACAAGGGGGGGGGCTATGGCTACACCTTC. This codes for CASNKGGGYGYTF.

The genes are TRBV3-1 (or the pseudogene TRBV3-2) and TRBJ2-2; 8 bases match TRBD1. V dropped 4 bases and J dropped 4; count of bases not matched to a gene: 5. Germline V CDR1 and CDR2: LGHDT, YNNKEL (reference sequence). This CDR3 has 15 residues. CDR3: CASSLGTGGTGELFF. CDR3 nucleotides: TGTGCCAGCAGCCTCGGGACAGGCGGCACCGGGGAGCTGTTTTTT.

The chain has TRBV2 and TRBJ1-5; the match to TRBD1 covers 11 bases. This CDR3 has 15 amino acids. Trimming cost V 7 bases and J 4 bases; bases outside gene matches: 6. In germline, CDR1 is SNHLY, CDR2 FYNNEI. The CDR3 reads CASKGTGGWNQPQHF. For the CDR3, the DNA is TGTGCCAGCAAAGGGACAGGGGGGTGGAATCAGCCCCAGCATTTT.

The J gene is TRBJ2-7, the V gene TRBV7-2; D is ambiguous. From germline, CDR1 is SGHTA and CDR2 FQGNSA. The length of the CDR3 is 15 residues. Trimming shortened V by 1 base and J by 2 bases, and 12 bases separated the two germline ends. The CDR3 DNA follows: TGTGCCAGCAGCTTAGGGCGGTACCTTGCCTACGAGCAGTACTTC. Translating gives CASSLGRYLAYEQYF.

This chain joins TRBV7-2 and TRBJ1-6; D is possibly TRBD1 (5 bases). The CDR3 extends over 17 amino acids. Trimming removed 7 bases from V and 0 bases from J, with 16 bases in between. Germline V gives CDR1 SGHTA, CDR2 FQGNSA. The CDR3 loop reads CASTLVGGDSYNSPLHF. Here the CDR3 DNA reads TGTGCCAGCACCCTAGTTGGGGGGGACTCCTATAATTCACCCCTCCACTTT.